This T cell receptor (beta chain) was documented in a study of blood T cell repertoires in COVID-19. Study-wide context: Material from acute and convalescent COVID-19 was sourced from the United States, Italy and Spain. Sample material is recorded as cDNA or gDNA derived from T cells, B-cell-depleted T cells, or PBMCs.

Germline CDR1 SGHRS, CDR2 YFSETQ. V was pared by 5 bases and J by 6 bases, with 18 bases between. The length of the CDR3 is 15 residues. Sequenced by immunoSEQ multiplex PCR; TCRdb stores in-frame clones only, minus some. The data contain more than 300,000 clones, approximately 88% of them seen just once; the ten biggest clones take up approximately 1.6%. The J gene is TRBJ2-1, the V gene TRBV5-1; possible D gene TRBD1, 6 bases. This TCR derives from a woman aged 25-40 years with COVID-19, enrolled during active disease. The sample taken for sequencing was peripheral blood. The CDR3 loop is CASSPFGGLRNEQFF. DNA of the CDR3: TGCGCCAGCAGTCCTTTTGGGGGCTTGCGCAATGAGCAGTTCTTC. Using reference TRBV5-1 and TRBJ2-1 for the parts outside the CDR3, the full variable domain is KAGVTQTPRYLIKTRGQQVTLSCSPISGHRSVSWYQQTPGQGLQFLFEYFSETQRNKGNFPGRFSGRQFSNSRSEMNVSTLELGDSALYLCASSPFGGLRNEQFFGPGTRLTVL.